This record looks at one T cell receptor beta chain sequence and its context. This specimen comes from a study of OX40 agonist ivuxolimab in advanced cancers. The CDR3 is 12 residues long. Trimming shortened V by 5 bases and J by 7 bases, and 9 bases separated the two germline ends. Germline V CDR1 and CDR2: SGHVS, FNYEAQ. Assay used: immunoSEQ multiplex PCR; TCRdb lists only in-frame clones, some missing. The sample holds around 84,000 clones, more than 70% seen once. The receptor was derived from an adult with an advanced solid tumor such as melanoma, head and neck, liver or kidney cancer. The gene calls are TRBV7-6 and TRBJ2-1; D not resolved. The sample here was CD4+ or CD8+ T cells sorted from blood, taken in a trial of the OX40 agonist ivuxolimab. CDR3 amino acids: CASSHPRNEQFF. CDR3 sequence (DNA): TGTGCCAGCAGCCATCCGAGGAATGAGCAGTTCTTC.